These T cell receptor beta chains were read from a single sample in a study of T cell clones after liver transplantation. Clones were sequenced by immunoSEQ multiplex PCR, and TCRdb holds only the in-frame ones, with some missing. In the table there are about 51,000 clones, roughly nine tenths of which are singletons. Sequenced material: CD8+ T cells from blood, taken 12 months after liver transplant. The receptors derive from a human patient who received a liver transplant. Some T cells may be supplied by the graft donor. The CDR3 runs from the conserved cysteine through the conserved F or W. The order of the fields is D gene, V gene, J gene, CDR3 protein, CDR3 DNA. A D gene is named only where the DNA matches it firmly.

>TRBD1|TRBV7-9|TRBJ2-1
CASIPKWDRHEFF
TGTGCCAGCATCCCTAAATGGGACAGGCACGAGTTCTTC
>.|TRBV27|TRBJ1-2
CASSLDGLNPYGYTF
TGTGCCAGCAGTTTAGACGGGCTTAACCCTTATGGCTACACCTTC
>.|TRBV9|TRBJ2-2
CASSVDPAGQAGELFF
TGTGCCAGCAGCGTAGATCCAGCGGGACAGGCCGGGGAGCTGTTTTTT
>.|TRBV7-2|TRBJ2-3
CASSLVGGADTQYF
TGTGCCAGCAGCTTAGTGGGGGGTGCAGATACGCAGTATTTT
>TRBD2|TRBV13|TRBJ2-1
CASNLGLAGPNEQFF
TGTGCCAGCAACCTCGGACTAGCGGGACCCAATGAGCAGTTCTTC
>.|TRBV10-2|TRBJ2-7
CASRTLGSYEQYF
TGCGCCAGCAGGACACTAGGCTCCTACGAGCAGTACTTC
>TRBD2|TRBV27|TRBJ2-1
CASIGGGSPGNEQFF
TGTGCCAGCATCGGTGGCGGGAGCCCCGGGAATGAGCAGTTCTTC
>TRBD1|TRBV5-8|TRBJ1-5
CASSSEQGQGEYSNQPQHF
TGTGCCAGCAGCTCGGAACAGGGACAGGGGGAATATAGCAATCAGCCCCAGCATTTT
>.|TRBV9|TRBJ2-7
CASSGGKTYEQYF
TGTGCCAGCAGCGGGGGAAAGACCTACGAGCAGTACTTC
>TRBD1|TRBV19|TRBJ1-1
CASSLQGLGTEAFF
TGTGCCAGTAGCCTACAGGGGCTGGGCACTGAAGCTTTCTTT
>.|TRBV28|TRBJ2-7
CASSSTGPYEQYF
TGTGCCAGCAGTTCCACGGGCCCCTACGAGCAGTACTTC
>.|TRBV9|TRBJ2-1
CASSVAGDEGPGGEQFF
TGTGCCAGCAGCGTAGCGGGGGATGAGGGACCTGGCGGTGAGCAGTTCTTC
>TRBD2|TRBV19|TRBJ2-2
CASSIRWASGRARNTGELFF
TGTGCCAGTAGTATTCGGTGGGCTAGCGGGAGGGCCCGTAATACCGGGGAGCTGTTTTTT
>.|TRBV11-1|TRBJ1-1
CASSGSLFRGTEAFF
TGTGCCAGCAGCGGTAGCCTGTTCCGAGGCACTGAAGCTTTCTTT
>.|TRBV19|TRBJ2-6
CASSISSFSGANVLTF
TGTGCCAGTAGTATTTCGTCATTCTCTGGGGCCAACGTCCTGACTTTC
>.|TRBV4-1|TRBJ2-1
CASSQEGRRYNEQFF
TGCGCCAGCAGCCAAGAAGGGCGCCGGTACAATGAGCAGTTCTTC
>TRBD2|TRBV19|TRBJ2-1
CATSGLAGRNEQFF
TGTGCCACCTCTGGACTAGCGGGAAGGAATGAGCAGTTCTTC
>TRBD2|TRBV27|TRBJ2-1
CASSLFPGLAGGNEQFF
TGTGCCAGCAGTTTATTCCCGGGACTAGCGGGGGGAAATGAGCAGTTCTTC
>.|TRBV6-6|TRBJ2-1
CASGNNEQFF
TGTGCCAGCGGGAACAATGAGCAGTTCTTC
>.|TRBV6-6|TRBJ2-1
CASSYSSQGEQFF
TGTGCCAGCAGTTACTCCTCCCAGGGTGAGCAGTTCTTC
>.|TRBV6-6|TRBJ1-1
CATSTAGVTEAFF
TGTGCCACCTCGACAGCAGGGGTCACTGAAGCTTTCTTT
>.|TRBV11-2|TRBJ2-1
CASSLGIRPSSYNEQFF
TGTGCCAGCAGCTTAGGGATAAGACCCAGCTCCTACAATGAGCAGTTCTTC
>.|TRBV27|TRBJ2-3
CASRSGVSDTQYF
TGTGCCAGCAGGTCCGGGGTATCAGATACGCAGTATTTT